Following are 28 T cell receptor beta chains from one sample sequenced in a study of PD-1 blockade in classical Hodgkin lymphoma. As for time point: cycle 4 day 1 (C4D1), after 5 to 7 weeks of nivolumab. Every patient had relapsed following autologous stem cell transplantation, and cohorts differed in brentuximab vedotin exposure. Assay used: immunoSEQ multiplex PCR; TCRdb lists only in-frame clones, some missing. This sample has 46,000 or so clones, with around four fifths found just once. Sample: peripheral blood mononuclear cells (PBMCs), taken before the fourth cycle of nivolumab. The receptors derive from a human donor with classical Hodgkin lymphoma.

This clone was seen a few times. The rearrangement links TRBV10-3 to TRBJ1-5; D might be TRBD1 (5 bases). The CDR3 has 13 residues. Looked up from germline, CDR1 is ENHRY and CDR2 is SYGVKD. V lost 0 bases and J lost 5, with 5 bases in between. The CDR3 protein is CAISESGDQPQHF. The DNA for the CDR3 is TGTGCCATCAGTGAGTCGGGGGATCAGCCCCAGCATTTT.

V gene TRBV7-6 combines with J gene TRBJ2-1; D gene uncertain. The CDR3 covers 16 residues. V gave up 1 base and J gave up 7 bases, with 17 bases separating them. Germline V gene data show CDR1 as SGHVS and CDR2 as FNYEAQ. In nucleotides, the CDR3 is TGTGCCAGCAGCTTAGGGGCCACCGCCGGATGGAATGAGCAGTTCTTC. Its protein product is CASSLGATAGWNEQFF.

This clone has just a few counts. The chain uses TRBV27 and TRBJ1-6; 9 positions agree with TRBD1. The germline gives CDR1 MNHEY, CDR2 SMNVEV (reference sequence). With V trimmed by 5 bases and J by 7 bases, 9 bases remained unmatched. This CDR3 has 16 residues. The chain's CDR3 is CASSPRAGQGNSPLHF. In DNA form, the CDR3 reads TGTGCCAGCAGTCCGCGCGCGGGACAGGGAAATTCACCCCTCCACTTT.

The CDR3 reads CASRFVGNNEQFF. As DNA, the CDR3 is TGTGCCAGCAGATTTGTGGGGAACAATGAGCAGTTCTTC. The V call is TRBV7-3, the J call TRBJ2-1; D call uncertain. Germline CDR1 SGHTA, CDR2 FQGTGA. This CDR3 spans 13 amino acids. Trimming removed 6 bases from V and 5 bases from J, with 11 bases in between.

J is TRBJ1-2 and V is TRBV28; a possible D gene is TRBD1 (5 bases). Looked up from germline, CDR1 is MDHEN and CDR2 is SYDVKM. The CDR3 totals 13 residues. V dropped 3 bases and J dropped 7 bases, with 12 bases sitting between them. CDR3 region: CASSFFRDSGYTF. The CDR3 DNA is TGTGCCAGCAGTTTTTTCAGGGACTCTGGCTACACCTTC.

The chain carries TRBV7-2 and TRBJ2-3; D uncertain. The CDR3 is 11 amino acids. Deletions cut 0 bases from V and 8 bases from J, with 3 bases between. Per germline, CDR1 SGHTA and CDR2 FQGNSA. CDR3 loop: CASSLASTQYF. The CDR3 region has the DNA TGTGCCAGCAGCTTAGCGAGTACGCAGTATTTT.

This sequence joins TRBV6-6 and TRBJ2-1; 12 bases map to TRBD2. The CDR3 extends over 14 amino acids. The V and J ends lost 5 bases and 5 bases, in that order; junction bases with no gene match: 1. Germline CDR1 is MNHNY and CDR2 is SVGAGI (reference sequence). The CDR3 is CASSRLAGDNEQFF. In nucleotides, the CDR3 is TGTGCCAGCAGTAGACTAGCGGGGGACAATGAGCAGTTCTTC.

The gene calls are TRBV7-2 and TRBJ2-3; D uncertain. V lost 1 base, J lost 2 bases, and 7 bases lay in between. Germline CDR1 and CDR2: SGHTA and FQGNSA. CDR3 length: 14 amino acids. In DNA, the CDR3 is TGTGCCAGCAGCTTAGATGGCAACACAGATACGCAGTATTTT. Translated, it gives CASSLDGNTDTQYF.

This clone has only a few counts. The chain carries TRBV19 and TRBJ2-7; D perhaps matches TRBD1 (6 bases). The V gene's germline CDR1 is LNHDA and CDR2 SQIVND (reference sequence). There are 14 residues in the CDR3. The V end lost 5 bases, the J end lost 2 bases, and 13 bases lay between the germline ends. The CDR3 DNA reads as TGTGCCAGTAGTCCCCGGGACATCGCCTACGAGCAGTACTTC. Protein sequence: CASSPRDIAYEQYF.

This clone showed up just a few times. This rearrangement joins TRBV6-6 to TRBJ1-1; D unresolved. This CDR3 comprises 11 residues. With 8 bases removed from V and 6 bases from J, the gap between germline ends came to 10 bases. Germline loops: CDR1 MNHNY, CDR2 SVGAGI (reference sequence). The CDR3 sequence is CASLGRAEAFF. The CDR3 DNA reads TGTGCCAGCTTAGGAAGGGCTGAAGCTTTCTTT.

The chain employs TRBV7-9 and TRBJ2-4, with D tentatively TRBD2 (6 bases). CDR1 and CDR2 from the germline V gene are SEHNR and FQNEAQ (reference sequence). This CDR3 contains 14 residues. V dropped 5 bases and J dropped 9 bases, with 17 bases sitting between them. CDR3 residues: CASSPPGGVGIQYF. CDR3 coding DNA: TGTGCCAGCAGCCCCCCCGGCGGGGTTGGCATTCAGTACTTC.

The chain is built from TRBV2 and TRBJ2-5; tentative D call: TRBD1 (5 bases). The germline V gene encodes CDR1 SNHLY and CDR2 FYNNEI. The germline V and J ends were trimmed by 4 bases and 1 base, with 7 bases remaining between them. This CDR3 contains 13 residues. In DNA, the CDR3 is TGTGCCAGCAGTGGAGACAGCCAAGAGACCCAGTACTTC. This gives the protein CASSGDSQETQYF.

The table lists this clone with a few counts. The V and J genes are TRBV5-6 and TRBJ1-1; 7 bases agree with TRBD1. The CDR3 is 14 residues long. V trimming: 3 bases; J trimming: 4 bases; junction bases outside the gene matches: 6. Germline V gives CDR1 SGHDT, CDR2 YYEEEE. In DNA, the CDR3 is TGTGCCAGCAGCTCGCTGAGGGGGCTCACTGAAGCTTTCTTT. Its protein is CASSSLRGLTEAFF.

The V and J genes are TRBV5-4 and TRBJ2-7, with TRBD2 identical over 10 bases. The CDR3 is made up of 16 amino acids. The J segment lost 8 bases and the V segment lost 4 bases, leaving 15 bases of the junction unmatched. Germline loops: CDR1 SGHNT, CDR2 YYREEE (reference sequence). The chain's CDR3 is CASSPFRAGGLVQQYF. In nucleotides, the CDR3 is TGTGCCAGCAGCCCTTTTAGAGCGGGGGGGCTGGTTCAGCAGTACTTC.

V gene TRBV28 combines with J gene TRBJ1-1; D is possibly TRBD1 (6 bases). The CDR3 totals 14 residues. Trimming shortened V by 2 bases and J by 3 bases, and 10 bases separated the two germline ends. CDR1 MDHEN and CDR2 SYDVKM come from the germline V gene. The CDR3 sequence: CASSLPAGDTEAFF. DNA of the CDR3: TGTGCCAGCAGTTTACCAGCAGGGGACACTGAAGCTTTCTTT.

This rearrangement joins TRBV5-1 to TRBJ2-1, with D perhaps TRBD1 or TRBD2 (6 bases each). CDR1 and CDR2 from the germline V gene are SGHRS and YFSETQ. Trimming took off 0 bases at V and 7 bases at J, with 11 bases between the two ends. This CDR3 region has 14 residues. CDR3 nucleotide sequence: TGCGCCAGCAGCTTGGCCGAGGGGGGAAATGAGCAGTTCTTC. Translated, it gives CASSLAEGGNEQFF.

The gene calls are TRBV14 and TRBJ1-2; D unclear. Deletions cut 4 bases from V and 12 bases from J, with 15 bases between. CDR3 length: 12 amino acids. Germline loops: CDR1 SGHDN, CDR2 FVKESK. CDR3 in amino acids: CASSPQRAPDTF. In DNA, the CDR3 is TGTGCCAGCAGCCCTCAGCGGGCCCCGGACACCTTC. The variable domain in full, with the rest retrieved from reference TRBV14 and TRBJ1-2, is EAGVTQFPSHSVIEKGQTVTLRCDPISGHDNLYWYRRVMGKEIKFLLHFVKESKQDESGMPNNRFLAERTGGTYSTLKVQPAELEDSGVYFCASSPQRAPDTFGSGTRLTVV.

This chain connects TRBV28 to TRBJ1-1; the match to TRBD1 covers 8 bases. V shed 7 bases and J 6 bases; nucleotides not matched to a gene: 10. Germline CDR1 is MDHEN and CDR2 is SYDVKM. The CDR3 has 14 residues. CDR3 DNA: TGTGCCAGCATTTCGCAGGGGGCGTGGGCTGAAGCTTTCTTT. Protein product: CASISQGAWAEAFF. Based on the CDR3 plus reference TRBV28 and TRBJ1-1, the full variable domain is DVKVTQSSRYLVKRTGEKVFLECVQDMDHENMFWYRQDPGLGLRLIYFSYDVKMKEKGDIPEGYSVSREKKERFSLILESASTNQTSMYLCASISQGAWAEAFFGQGTRLTVV.

This rearrangement joins TRBV7-2 to TRBJ1-2, with D possibly being TRBD1 (6 bases). CDR1 is SGHTA and CDR2 is FQGNSA in the germline V gene. The CDR3 contains 14 residues. The germline V and J ends were trimmed by 1 base and 3 bases, with 9 bases remaining between them. In DNA form, the CDR3 reads TGTGCCAGCAGCTTAGTTGAGGGGGACTATGGCTACACCTTC. Protein sequence: CASSLVEGDYGYTF.

The chain carries TRBV7-2 and TRBJ1-1, with 9 bases matching TRBD1. The length of the CDR3 is 14 residues. V lost 5 bases to trimming and J lost 8 bases; unmatched junction nucleotides: 9. The germline gives CDR1 SGHTA, CDR2 FQGNSA. The CDR3 DNA follows: TGTGCCAGCAGCCACAGGGACAGGGATCCCGAAGCTTTCTTT. Encoded protein: CASSHRDRDPEAFF.

This chain joins TRBV19 and TRBJ1-2; D is possibly TRBD1 (5 bases). Germline CDR1 is LNHDA and CDR2 is SQIVND (reference sequence). Trimming removed 10 bases at V and 3 bases at J, with 9 bases between. This CDR3 is 11 amino acids long. The CDR3 loop reads CATRQYYGYTF. Here the CDR3 DNA reads TGTGCCACCCGACAGTACTATGGCTACACCTTC.

As regards this clone: The junction departs from the called germline gene at one end, perhaps through a read error. J is TRBJ2-7 and V is TRBV7-9, with D hard to call. This CDR3 has 15 amino acids. Germline values: CDR1 SEHNR, CDR2 FQNEAQ (reference sequence). For the CDR3, the DNA is TGTGCCAGCAGCGACGGTGACTCTCTCTCCTTCGAGCAGTACTTC. As protein: CASSDGDSLSFEQYF.

V usage is TRBV7-9 and J usage is TRBJ1-2; no reliable D call. Germline V lookup: CDR1 SEHNR, CDR2 FQNEAQ (reference sequence). The CDR3 is made up of 15 amino acids. V lost 1 base and J 0 bases, leaving 9 bases between the germline ends. CDR3 coding DNA: TGTGCCAGCAGCTTAGGAGGGAATCCTAACTATGGCTACACCTTC. It yields the protein CASSLGGNPNYGYTF.

J is TRBJ2-5 and V is TRBV7-3; TRBD1 matches 7 bases. Germline CDR1 and CDR2: SGHTA and FQGTGA. The CDR3 has 15 amino acids. J gave up 5 bases and V 2 bases, and 8 bases lay outside the gene matches. DNA for the CDR3: TGTGCCAGCAGCTTAGGGACAGTACGAGGGGAGACCCAGTACTTC. It codes for CASSLGTVRGETQYF.

The chain recombines TRBV21-1 with TRBJ2-5; the tabulated D call, TRBD2, remains unverified against the DNA. TRBV21-1 is tagged as a pseudogene. The CDR3 sequence is 17 residues long. The CDR3 nucleotides read TGTGCCAGCAGCAAAGCAAAAAATCCCCGACCGCGGGAGACCCAGTACTTC. Translating it yields CASSKAKNPRPRETQYF.

This rearrangement joins TRBV27 to TRBJ2-2; 10 bases agree with TRBD1. Looked up from germline, CDR1 is MNHEY and CDR2 is SMNVEV (reference sequence). This CDR3 is 16 amino acids long. The junction had 6 bases not matched to a gene; V was cut back by 4 bases and J by 4 bases. The CDR3 DNA reads TGTGCCAGCAGTTCCACCGGGACAGGGGCCACCGGGGAGCTGTTTTTT. It translates to CASSSTGTGATGELFF.

This clone has just one count. This chain joins TRBV7-2 and TRBJ2-5; 7 bases are a match to TRBD1. The CDR3 has 14 amino acids. V shed 4 bases and J 2 bases; nucleotides not matched to a gene: 4. CDR1 is SGHTA and CDR2 is FQGNSA in the germline V gene. The CDR3: CASSSGQQQETQYF. In nucleotides, the CDR3 is TGTGCCAGCAGCTCGGGACAGCAGCAAGAGACCCAGTACTTC.

The rearrangement links TRBV29-1 to TRBJ1-1, with TRBD1 matching 8 bases. Germline V gene lookup returns CDR1 SQVTM and CDR2 ANQGSEA. Trimming cost V 4 bases and J 5 bases; bases outside gene matches: 9. CDR3 length: 14 amino acids. CDR3 residues: CSVVYQGAWTEAFF. The CDR3 bases are TGCAGCGTTGTTTATCAGGGGGCCTGGACTGAAGCTTTCTTT.